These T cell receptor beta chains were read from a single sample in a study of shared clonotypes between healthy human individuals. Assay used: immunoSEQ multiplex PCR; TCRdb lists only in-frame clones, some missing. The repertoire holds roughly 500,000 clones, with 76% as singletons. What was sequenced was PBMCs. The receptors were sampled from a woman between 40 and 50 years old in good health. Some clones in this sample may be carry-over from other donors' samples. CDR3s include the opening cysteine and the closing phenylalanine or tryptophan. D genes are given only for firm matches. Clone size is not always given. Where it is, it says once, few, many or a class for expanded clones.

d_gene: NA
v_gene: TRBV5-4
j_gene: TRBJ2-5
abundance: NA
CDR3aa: CASRHQDSQETQYF
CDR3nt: TGTGCCAGCAGGCACCAGGACAGCCAAGAGACCCAGTACTTC

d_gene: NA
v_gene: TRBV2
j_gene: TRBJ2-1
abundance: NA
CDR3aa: CASHRGTTNEQFF
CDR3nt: TGTGCCAGCCATAGGGGGACCACCAATGAGCAGTTCTTC

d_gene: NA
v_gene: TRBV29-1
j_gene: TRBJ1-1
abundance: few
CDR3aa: CSVGVGTEAFF
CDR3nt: TGCAGCGTTGGAGTGGGGACTGAAGCTTTCTTT

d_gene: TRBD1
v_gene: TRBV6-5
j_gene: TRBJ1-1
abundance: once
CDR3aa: CASSYTGQGGTEAFF
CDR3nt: TGTGCCAGCAGTTACACGGGACAGGGCGGCACTGAAGCTTTCTTT

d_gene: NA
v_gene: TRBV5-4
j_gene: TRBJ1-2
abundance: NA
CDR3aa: CASSLVEAHGYTF
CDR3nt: TGTGCCAGCAGCTTGGTAGAGGCCCACGGCTACACCTTC

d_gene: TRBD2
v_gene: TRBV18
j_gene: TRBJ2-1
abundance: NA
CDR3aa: CASSPGLAESSYNEQFF
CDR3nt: TGTGCCAGCTCACCCGGACTAGCGGAGAGCTCCTACAATGAGCAGTTCTTC

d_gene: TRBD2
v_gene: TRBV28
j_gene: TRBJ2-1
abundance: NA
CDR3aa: CASRLPGLADNPSSYNEQFF
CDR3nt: TGTGCCAGCAGACTTCCGGGACTAGCGGATAATCCGAGCTCCTACAATGAGCAGTTCTTC

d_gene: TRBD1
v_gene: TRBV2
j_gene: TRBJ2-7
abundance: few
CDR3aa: CASSSQGYEQYF
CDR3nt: TGTGCCAGCAGTTCACAGGGGTACGAGCAGTACTTC

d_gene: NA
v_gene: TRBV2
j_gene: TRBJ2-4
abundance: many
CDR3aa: CAGGVQNIQYF
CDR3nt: TGTGCCGGGGGTGTCCAAAACATTCAGTACTTC

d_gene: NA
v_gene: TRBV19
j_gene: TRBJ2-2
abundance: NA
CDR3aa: CASTLYLGSLANTGELFF
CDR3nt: TGTGCCAGTACTCTATATCTGGGTTCCCTCGCGAACACCGGGGAGCTGTTTTTT

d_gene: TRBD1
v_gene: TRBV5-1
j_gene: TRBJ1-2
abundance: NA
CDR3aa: CAGSSPGQHGYTF
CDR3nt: TGCGCCGGCAGCTCACCGGGACAGCATGGCTACACCTTC

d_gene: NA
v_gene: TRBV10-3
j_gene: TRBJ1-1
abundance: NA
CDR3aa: CAISSGGGTEAFF
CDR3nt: TGTGCCATCAGTTCAGGAGGGGGCACTGAAGCTTTCTTT

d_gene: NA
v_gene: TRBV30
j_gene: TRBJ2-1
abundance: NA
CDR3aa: CAWSGLDPVNEQFF
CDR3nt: TGTGCCTGGAGTGGGCTGGACCCGGTCAATGAGCAGTTCTTC

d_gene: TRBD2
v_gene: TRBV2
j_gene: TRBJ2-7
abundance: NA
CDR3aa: CASSRTSGSDEQYF
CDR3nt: TGTGCCAGCAGTAGGACTAGCGGGAGTGACGAGCAGTACTTC

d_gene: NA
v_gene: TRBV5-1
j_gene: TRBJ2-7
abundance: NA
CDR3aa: CASSTRGGLEQYF
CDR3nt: TGCGCCAGCAGCACGAGGGGGGGCCTCGAGCAGTACTTC

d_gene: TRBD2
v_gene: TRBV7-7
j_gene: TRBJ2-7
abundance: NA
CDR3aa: CASSQGWSGRGQVSYEQYF
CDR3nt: TGTGCTAGCAGCCAAGGGTGGAGCGGGAGGGGCCAAGTGAGCTACGAGCAGTACTTC

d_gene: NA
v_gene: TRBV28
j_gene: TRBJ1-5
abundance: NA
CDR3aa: CASSFPGAWNQPQHF
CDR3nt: TGTGCCAGCAGTTTCCCGGGGGCTTGGAATCAGCCCCAGCATTTT

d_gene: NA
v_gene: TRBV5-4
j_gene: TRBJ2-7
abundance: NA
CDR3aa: CASSIGTLGSYEQYF
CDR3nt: TGTGCCAGCAGCATCGGGACTCTTGGCTCCTACGAGCAGTACTTC

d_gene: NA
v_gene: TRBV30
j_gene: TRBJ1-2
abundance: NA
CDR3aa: CAWSVPPENYGYTF
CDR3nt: TGTGCCTGGAGTGTACCTCCAGAAAACTATGGCTACACCTTC

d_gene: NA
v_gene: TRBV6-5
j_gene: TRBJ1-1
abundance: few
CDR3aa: CASSYRQTAEAFF
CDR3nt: TGTGCCAGCAGTTACCGACAGACCGCTGAAGCTTTCTTT

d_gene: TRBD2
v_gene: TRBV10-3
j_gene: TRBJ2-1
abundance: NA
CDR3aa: CAAGTSGDNEQFF
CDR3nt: TGTGCCGCCGGGACTAGCGGAGACAATGAGCAGTTCTTC

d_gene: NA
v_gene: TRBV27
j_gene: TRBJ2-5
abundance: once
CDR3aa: CASSLSRGREGQYF
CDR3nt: TGTGCCAGCAGTTTATCGAGGGGGAGGGAAGGCCAGTACTTC

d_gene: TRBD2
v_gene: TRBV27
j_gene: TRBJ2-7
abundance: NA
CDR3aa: CASSLQAVAGVDEQYF
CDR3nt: TGTGCCAGCAGTTTACAGGCCGTCGCGGGAGTGGACGAGCAGTACTTC

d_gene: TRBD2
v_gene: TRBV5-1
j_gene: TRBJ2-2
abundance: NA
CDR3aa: CASSLGLAGLGGELFF
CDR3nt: TGCGCCAGCAGCCTGGGACTAGCGGGATTGGGCGGGGAGCTGTTTTTT

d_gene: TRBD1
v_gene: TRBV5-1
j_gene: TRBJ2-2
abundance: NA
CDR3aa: CASSTGTENTGELFF
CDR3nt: TGCGCCAGCAGCACCGGGACAGAGAACACCGGGGAGCTGTTTTTT

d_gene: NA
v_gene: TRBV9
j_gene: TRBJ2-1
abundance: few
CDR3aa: CASSSHPLGNEQFF
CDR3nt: TGTGCCAGCAGCTCCCACCCACTTGGAAATGAGCAGTTCTTC

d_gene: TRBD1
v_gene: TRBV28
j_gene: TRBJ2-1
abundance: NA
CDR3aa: CASSGTASYNEQFF
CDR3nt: TGTGCCAGCAGCGGGACAGCTTCCTACAATGAGCAGTTCTTC

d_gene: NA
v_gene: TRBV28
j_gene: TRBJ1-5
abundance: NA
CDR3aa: CASSPGGGSPHQPQHF
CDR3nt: TGTGCCAGCAGCCCTGGGGGGGGCAGTCCGCATCAGCCCCAGCATTTT

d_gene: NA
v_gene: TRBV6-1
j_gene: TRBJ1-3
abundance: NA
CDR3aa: CASSWTTGNTIYF
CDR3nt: TGTGCCAGCAGCTGGACAACTGGAAACACCATATATTTT

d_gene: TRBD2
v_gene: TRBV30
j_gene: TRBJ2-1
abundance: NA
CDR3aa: CAWSRLTSGNNEQFF
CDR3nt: TGTGCCTGGAGTAGGTTGACTAGCGGCAACAATGAGCAGTTCTTC

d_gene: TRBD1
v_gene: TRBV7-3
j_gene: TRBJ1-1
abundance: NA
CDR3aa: CASSPDRVEAFF
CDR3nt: TGTGCCAGCAGCCCCGACAGGGTTGAAGCTTTCTTT

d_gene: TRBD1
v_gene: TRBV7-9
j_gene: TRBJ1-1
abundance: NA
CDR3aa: CASSSGGNTEAFF
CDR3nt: TGTGCCAGCAGCTCAGGGGGGAACACTGAAGCTTTCTTT

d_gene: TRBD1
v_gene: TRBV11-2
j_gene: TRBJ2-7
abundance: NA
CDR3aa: CASSLNSGTGETYEQYF
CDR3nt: TGTGCCAGCAGCTTAAACTCCGGGACAGGGGAGACCTACGAGCAGTACTTC